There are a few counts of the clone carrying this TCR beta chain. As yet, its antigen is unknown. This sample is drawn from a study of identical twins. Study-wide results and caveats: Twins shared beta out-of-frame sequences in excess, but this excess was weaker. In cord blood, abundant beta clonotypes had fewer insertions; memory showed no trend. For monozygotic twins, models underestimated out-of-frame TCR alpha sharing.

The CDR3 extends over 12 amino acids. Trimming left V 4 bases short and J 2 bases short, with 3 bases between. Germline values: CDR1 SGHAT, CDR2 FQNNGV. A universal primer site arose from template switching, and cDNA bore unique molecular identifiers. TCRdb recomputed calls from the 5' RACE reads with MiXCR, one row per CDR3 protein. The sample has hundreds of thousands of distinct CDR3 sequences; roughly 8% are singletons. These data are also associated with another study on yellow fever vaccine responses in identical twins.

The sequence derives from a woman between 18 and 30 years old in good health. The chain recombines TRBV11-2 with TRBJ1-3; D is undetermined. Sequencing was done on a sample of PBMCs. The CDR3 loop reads CASSSAGNTIYF. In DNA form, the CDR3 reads TGTGCCAGCAGCTCGGCTGGAAACACCATATATTTT.